This T cell receptor (beta chain) is drawn from a study of blood T cell repertoires in COVID-19. Across the whole study: The study drew acute and convalescent COVID-19 samples from the United States, Italy and Spain.

The table came from immunoSEQ multiplex PCR; TCRdb's copy has only in-frame clones and leaves some out. The data contain around 140,000 clones, 84% of them seen just once; the ten biggest clones take up almost 9%. The CDR3 runs 11 residues. The V segment lost 8 bases and the J segment 7 bases; nucleotides outside the gene matches: 0. This clonotype was sampled from a man aged 25 to 40 with COVID-19, enrolled during active disease. The specimen was peripheral blood. The chain joins TRBV12-3 or TRBV12-4 to TRBJ2-2; 8 bases fit TRBD1. CDR3 DNA: TGTGCCAGCGGACAGGGCGGGGAGCTGTTTTTT. It is translated as CASGQGGELFF.